Following are 26 T cell receptor beta chains from one sample sequenced in a study of blood T cells in healthy people across ages. Then a second PCR, running about 7 to 11 cycles, was carried out with a sample-barcoded 5' primer and a J-beta primer mix. Each CDR3 protein is one row after TCRdb ran MiXCR on the 5' RACE reads. The sample includes 700,000 or so distinct CDR3 sequences, around two fifths of them seen just once. The sequencing input was blood. The source is an elderly man in good health.

This chain links TRBV7-9 with TRBJ2-7, with 11 bases aligning to TRBD1. The CDR3 is 14 residues long. Germline assignment: CDR1 SEHNR and CDR2 FQNEAQ (reference sequence). With V trimmed by 4 bases and J by 7 bases, 6 bases remained unmatched. CDR3 nucleotides: TGTGCCAGCAGCTCGGGGACAGGGGGTTGGGAGCAGTACTTC. Translation: CASSSGTGGWEQYF.

This clonotype was recorded a few times. The genes are TRBV5-1 and TRBJ2-7; 7 bases are a match to TRBD1. The V gene end was trimmed by 4 bases and the J gene end by 1 base; junction bases not matched to a gene: 8. The CDR3 spans 15 residues. Germline V lookup: CDR1 SGHRS, CDR2 YFSETQ. In DNA form, the CDR3 reads TGCGCCAGCAGCGTAGATGGGACAGCTTCCTACGAGCAGTACTTC. Translation gives CASSVDGTASYEQYF.

This clonotype was seen a few times. The chain employs TRBV12-3 or TRBV12-4 and TRBJ2-7, with TRBD2 matching 8 bases. J gave up 0 bases and V 7 bases, and 14 bases lay outside the gene matches. The CDR3 is 17 residues long. The CDR3 DNA is TGTGCCAGCACTCCCCTAGCGGGTTCTCCAAGCTCCTACGAGCAGTACTTC. The encoded protein is CASTPLAGSPSSYEQYF.

This clonotype appeared a few times. The chain couples TRBV4-3 to TRBJ2-1; the match to TRBD1 covers 7 bases. Germline V gene sequence: CDR1 LGHNA, CDR2 YSLEER. The CDR3 has 16 amino acids. The V gene end was trimmed by 2 bases and the J gene end by 8 bases; junction bases not matched to a gene: 12. The CDR3 DNA follows: TGCGCCAGCAGCCAAAGGCCAGGACAGGCCAGCGATGAGCAGTTCTTC. Its protein is CASSQRPGQASDEQFF.

The J gene is TRBJ1-1, the V gene TRBV20-1; unclear D gene. The V gene's germline CDR1 is DFQATT and CDR2 SNEGSKA (reference sequence). The CDR3 extends over 15 amino acids. V lost 0 bases and J 1 base, leaving 12 bases between the germline ends. CDR3 DNA: TGCAGTGCTAGAGATCCCGTCAGACCGAACACTGAAGCTTTCTTT. Translating it yields CSARDPVRPNTEAFF.

Details on this clonotype: Given a much more abundant clone one base away, this may be a read error. The chain combines TRBV7-2 with TRBJ2-1, with 7 positions matching TRBD1. The germline gives CDR1 SGHTA, CDR2 FQGNSA. The length of the CDR3 is 13 residues. In nucleotides, the CDR3 is TGTGCCAACAGCTTAACTACAGGGGTTGAGCAGTTCTTC. Translated: CANSLTTGVEQFF.

This clonotype has a count of ten or more. The chain joins TRBV27 to TRBJ2-7; the D gene is possibly TRBD1 (6 bases). There are 14 residues in the CDR3. Germline lookup yields CDR1 MNHEY and CDR2 SMNVEV (reference sequence). V lost 5 bases and J lost 2, with 13 bases in between. The CDR3 sequence is CASSPWGQPYEQYF. In DNA, the CDR3 is TGTGCCAGCAGTCCCTGGGGGCAGCCCTACGAGCAGTACTTC.

This chain connects TRBV5-5 to TRBJ2-1; unclear D gene. Germline CDR1 is SGHKS and CDR2 is YYEKEE (reference sequence). V shed 3 bases and J shed 0 bases, with 10 bases lying between them. The CDR3 has 15 residues. CDR3 amino acids: CASSSGLSSYNEQFF. The CDR3 nucleotides read TGTGCCAGCAGCTCCGGGTTAAGCTCCTACAATGAGCAGTTCTTC.

This clonotype was detected many times. CDR3 in DNA: TGTGCCAGCAGCCATGGACTAGCGGGAGACGGGCAGTACTTC. Translation: CASSHGLAGDGQYF. J is TRBJ2-5 and V is TRBV4-2; 13 nucleotides match TRBD2. The V segment lost 3 bases and the J segment 11 bases; nucleotides outside the gene matches: 6. The CDR3 is made up of 14 amino acids. CDR1 is LGHNA and CDR2 is YNFKEQ in the germline V gene.

V and J are TRBV21-1 and TRBJ1-4. TRBV21-1 corresponds to a pseudogene. The CDR3 contains 17 residues. In DNA form, the CDR3 reads TGTGCCAGCAGCAAACGGAGCGGGAGGACCGGAGGGGAAAAACTGTTTTTT. This sequence encodes CASSKRSGRTGGEKLFF.

This clonotype showed up just a few times. The chain has TRBV28 and TRBJ1-5; 11 positions match TRBD1. The CDR3 sequence is 15 residues long. CDR1 MDHEN and CDR2 SYDVKM come from the germline V gene. The ends lost 3 bases at V and 7 bases at J; junction bases unmatched: 5. The DNA for the CDR3 is TGTGCCAGCAGTTTCCCCGGGACAGGGGGACAGCCCCAGCATTTT. Protein sequence: CASSFPGTGGQPQHF. Together with reference TRBV28 and TRBJ1-5, the CDR3 gives the full variable domain: DVKVTQSSRYLVKRTGEKVFLECVQDMDHENMFWYRQDPGLGLRLIYFSYDVKMKEKGDIPEGYSVSREKKERFSLILESASTNQTSMYLCASSFPGTGGQPQHFGDGTRLSIL.

The V gene is TRBV29-1, the J gene TRBJ2-7, with TRBD1 matching 7 bases. Matching the DNA end better, TRBJ2-5 makes the J call doubtful. There are 13 residues in the CDR3. Germline V gives CDR1 SQVTM, CDR2 ANQGSEA. This CDR3 is CSVTGQWRETQYF. For the CDR3, the DNA is TGCAGCGTTACGGGACAGTGGAGGGAGACCCAGTACTTC.

The J gene is TRBJ2-7, the V gene TRBV12-3 or TRBV12-4; 9 bases map to TRBD2. The CDR3 sequence is 14 residues long. Trimming took 1 base from V and 9 from J; bases not matched to a gene: 7. For the CDR3, the DNA is TGTGCCAGCAGTTTAGGAGGGAGTAGCGGGGGGCAGTACTTC. This encodes CASSLGGSSGGQYF.

This clonotype was picked up a small number of times. The genes are TRBV7-2 and TRBJ1-2; D possibly corresponds to TRBD1 (5 bases). Germline-derived CDR1 and CDR2 are SGHTA and FQGNSA. CDR3 size: 15 residues. With 1 base removed from V and 4 bases from J, the gap between germline ends came to 13 bases. In DNA, the CDR3 is TGTGCCAGCAGCTTAGATACCCGGGGGGGCTATGGCTACACCTTC. Protein: CASSLDTRGGYGYTF.

This sequence joins TRBV30 and TRBJ2-3, with 7 positions matching TRBD2. The CDR3 runs 15 residues. CDR1 GTSNPN and CDR2 SVGIG come from the germline V gene (reference sequence). The V gene end was trimmed by 0 bases and the J gene end by 5 bases; junction bases not matched to a gene: 8. CDR3 nucleotides: TGTGCCTGGAGTGTGTCCAGCGGGGTCGGAGATACGCAGTATTTT. Protein product: CAWSVSSGVGDTQYF.

This clonotype was observed a handful of times. J is TRBJ2-7 and V is TRBV21-1. TRBV21-1 is marked as a pseudogene. The CDR3 is 15 residues long. As DNA, the CDR3 is TGTGCCAGCAGCAAAGCAGCAGGGGCATCCTACGAGCAGTACTTC. This codes for CASSKAAGASYEQYF.

This clonotype was seen a handful of times. This chain joins TRBV7-2 and TRBJ2-3; D may be TRBD2 (5 bases). Germline lookup yields CDR1 SGHTA and CDR2 FQGNSA. V was pared by 4 bases and J by 2 bases, with 13 bases between. This CDR3 is built from 15 residues. CDR3 nucleotides: TGTGCCAGCAGCTCGGGTTCCGGGGTCACAGATACGCAGTATTTT. It yields the protein CASSSGSGVTDTQYF.

This clonotype was recorded a few times. This rearrangement joins TRBV20-1 to TRBJ2-1, with TRBD2 matching over 10 bases. Germline CDR1 reads DFQATT; CDR2 reads SNEGSKA (reference sequence). The CDR3 extends over 17 amino acids. J gave up 10 bases and V 5 bases, and 20 bases lay outside the gene matches. CDR3 protein: CSAAVSSGSLLIREQFF. The CDR3 nucleotides read TGCAGTGCTGCCGTGTCTAGCGGGAGTCTCCTTATAAGGGAGCAGTTCTTC.

The gene calls are TRBV2 and TRBJ1-1, with a weak D call TRBD1 (5 bases). This CDR3 has 14 amino acids. Trimming took 6 bases from V and 8 from J, leaving 19 bases between them. CDR1 and CDR2 from the germline V gene are SNHLY and FYNNEI. CDR3 sequence reads: CASRPTDVTLEAFF. The CDR3 DNA reads as TGTGCCAGCAGGCCGACAGATGTTACCTTGGAAGCTTTCTTT. Filled out from reference TRBV2 and TRBJ1-1, the complete variable domain reads EPEVTQTPSHQVTQMGQEVILRCVPISNHLYFYWYRQILGQKVEFLVSFYNNEISEKSEIFDDQFSVERPDGSNFTLKIRSTKLEDSAMYFCASRPTDVTLEAFFGQGTRLTVV.

This clonotype appeared a single time. This chain links TRBV6-2 or TRBV6-3 with TRBJ1-5; the D gene is possibly TRBD1 (5 bases). Trimming pared 6 bases from V and 5 bases from J, leaving 17 bases between. The CDR3 is made up of 15 amino acids. Germline-derived CDR1 and CDR2 are MNHEY and SVGEGT. CDR3 nucleotides: TGTGCCAGCAGCCCTTTTGGGGGGGAGCATCAGCCCCAGCATTTT. Its translation is CASSPFGGEHQPQHF.

Only a few counts were recorded for this clonotype. The chain employs TRBV7-9 and TRBJ1-6; the match to TRBD1 covers 9 bases. Trimming at V came to 2 bases and at J to 10 bases, leaving 3 bases not matched to a gene. The germline gives CDR1 SEHNR, CDR2 FQNEAQ (reference sequence). CDR3 length: 14 amino acids. The CDR3 sequence: CASSLHRGRSPLHF. Here the CDR3 DNA reads TGTGCCAGCAGCTTACACAGGGGGCGCTCACCCCTCCACTTT.

This rearrangement joins TRBV7-2 to TRBJ2-3, with D tentatively TRBD2 (7 bases). The V gene's germline CDR1 is SGHTA and CDR2 FQGNSA. V was trimmed by 6 bases and J by 0 bases, leaving 13 bases between them. CDR3 size: 15 residues. CDR3 residues: CASRGGGTSTDTQYF. Written as DNA, the CDR3 is TGTGCCAGCAGGGGCGGGGGCACTAGCACAGATACGCAGTATTTT. Full variable domain (missing parts from reference TRBV7-2 and TRBJ2-3): GAGVSQSPSNKVTEKGKDVELRCDPISGHTALYWYRQSLGQGLEFLIYFQGNSAPDKSGLPSDRFSAERTGGSVSTLTIQRTQQEDSAVYLCASRGGGTSTDTQYFGPGTRLTVL.

Only a few counts were recorded for this clonotype. This chain connects TRBV20-1 to TRBJ1-2, with D perhaps TRBD1 (5 bases). V dropped 0 bases and J dropped 4 bases, with 12 bases sitting between them. The germline CDR1 and CDR2 sequences are DFQATT and SNEGSKA (reference sequence). The CDR3 is 14 residues long. The DNA for the CDR3 is TGCAGTGCTAGAGAACCCGGGACTCCCTATGGCTACACCTTC. It yields the protein CSAREPGTPYGYTF.

This rearrangement joins TRBV28 to TRBJ1-1; tentatively, D is TRBD1 (5 bases). The CDR3 spans 15 residues. Germline CDR1 reads MDHEN; CDR2 reads SYDVKM. The germline V and J ends were trimmed by 0 bases and 1 base, with 9 bases remaining between them. CDR3 bases: TGTGCCAGCAGTTTATGGGGGGTCAGGAACACTGAAGCTTTCTTT. This encodes CASSLWGVRNTEAFF. Together with reference TRBV28 and TRBJ1-1, the CDR3 gives the full variable domain: DVKVTQSSRYLVKRTGEKVFLECVQDMDHENMFWYRQDPGLGLRLIYFSYDVKMKEKGDIPEGYSVSREKKERFSLILESASTNQTSMYLCASSLWGVRNTEAFFGQGTRLTVV.

This clonotype was recorded a few times. V is TRBV20-1 and J is TRBJ2-7; D is possibly TRBD1 (5 bases). This CDR3 contains 13 residues. Per germline, CDR1 DFQATT and CDR2 SNEGSKA (reference sequence). V lost 4 bases to trimming and J lost 6 bases, with 16 bases between them. This chain's CDR3 is CSAKFQGSREQYF. The CDR3 coding sequence is TGCAGTGCTAAATTCCAGGGTAGTCGCGAGCAGTACTTC.

This chain uses TRBV10-1 with TRBJ2-7; unclear D gene. This CDR3 spans 13 amino acids. Trimming removed 3 bases from V and 7 bases from J, with 13 bases in between. Germline-derived CDR1 and CDR2 are WNHNN and SYGVQD (reference sequence). The CDR3 nucleotides are TGCGCCAGCAGTGAAAAAGGTTCGCGTGAGCAGTACTTC. Encoded protein: CASSEKGSREQYF.